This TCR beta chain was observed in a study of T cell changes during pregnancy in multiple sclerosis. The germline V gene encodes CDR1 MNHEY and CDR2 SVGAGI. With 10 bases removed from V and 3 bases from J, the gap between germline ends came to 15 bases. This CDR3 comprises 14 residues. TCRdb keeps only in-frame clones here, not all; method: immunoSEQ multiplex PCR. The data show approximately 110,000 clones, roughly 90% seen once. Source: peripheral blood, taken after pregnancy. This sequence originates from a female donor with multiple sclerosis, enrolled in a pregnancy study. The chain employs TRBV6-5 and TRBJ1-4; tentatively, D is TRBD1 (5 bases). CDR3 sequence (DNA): TGTGCCACGAAAAAGGGGCTGGCTAATGAAAAACTGTTTTTT. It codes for CATKKGLANEKLFF.